The present T cell receptor (beta chain) was sequenced within a study of T and B cells in COVID-19 patients. Study-level information: Comorbidities linked to unfavorable COVID-19 outcome were present in about 90% of the 20 active-infection patients. Study-wide results and caveats: At recovery TRB diversity and richness exceeded healthy donors, after highly clonal active COVID-19 repertoires. Sorted SARS-CoV-2-responsive or tetramer+ T cells and CD4+, regulatory and CD8+ subsets were not yet sequenced. Patients with COVID-19 reportedly showed strongly skewed T cell receptor beta variable and joining gene usage.

The ends were cut back, 2 bases at V and 0 bases at J, with 9 bases in the middle. Germline values: CDR1 MNHNS, CDR2 SASEGT. The CDR3 consists of 15 residues. This clonotype showed up many times. What it binds is unknown. TRB rearrangements were amplified by multiplex PCR with BIOMED2 TRB-A/B primers. TCRdb re-analysed the multiplex PCR reads in MiXCR, keeping a single row per CDR3 protein. In the table there are some 15,000 distinct CDR3 sequences, about a quarter of which are singletons. Each TRB amplification used roughly 220-550 ng of genomic DNA from blood. Sequenced sample: blood. The TCR was taken from a human donor who had recovered from COVID-19. The chain joins TRBV6-1 to TRBJ2-3; D gene uncertain. This chain's CDR3 is CASSESKTSTDTQYF. DNA of the CDR3: TGTGCCAGCAGTGAATCCAAGACCAGCACAGATACGCAGTATTTT.